A single T cell receptor (beta chain) is shown here with its context. The sample originates from a study of blood T cell repertoires in COVID-19. This CDR3 region has 13 residues. Germline CDR1 is SGHDN and CDR2 is FVKESK. V was shortened by 1 base and J by 4 bases, with 8 bases between the two germline ends. Libraries were prepared by immunoSEQ multiplex PCR; TCRdb keeps only in-frame clonotypes and omits some of them. The table shows about 180,000 clones, with 88% occurring only once. The TCR originated in a woman in her 30s with acute or convalescent COVID-19. Sequenced: peripheral blood. This sequence joins TRBV14 and TRBJ2-7, with D uncertain. The CDR3 sequence: CASSQGLTYEQYF. Written as DNA, the CDR3 is TGTGCCAGCAGCCAAGGACTTACGTACGAGCAGTACTTC.